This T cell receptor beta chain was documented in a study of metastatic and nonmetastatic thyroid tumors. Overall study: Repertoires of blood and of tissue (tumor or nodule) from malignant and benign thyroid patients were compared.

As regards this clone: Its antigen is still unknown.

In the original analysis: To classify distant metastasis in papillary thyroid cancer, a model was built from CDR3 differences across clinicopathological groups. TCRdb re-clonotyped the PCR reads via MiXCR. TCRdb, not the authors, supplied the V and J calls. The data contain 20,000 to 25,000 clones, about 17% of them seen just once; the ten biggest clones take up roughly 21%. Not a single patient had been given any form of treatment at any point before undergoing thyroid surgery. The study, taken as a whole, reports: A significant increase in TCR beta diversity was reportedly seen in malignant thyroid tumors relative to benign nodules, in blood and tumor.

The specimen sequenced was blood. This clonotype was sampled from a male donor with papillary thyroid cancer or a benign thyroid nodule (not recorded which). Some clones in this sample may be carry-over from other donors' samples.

CDR3 sequence reads: CASSSGTSGTLQETQYF. The CDR3, as DNA: TGTGCCAGCAGCTCCGGGACTAGCGGGACACTCCAAGAGACCCAGTACTTC. The gene calls are TRBV7-9 and TRBJ2-5; 13 bases are a match to TRBD2. This CDR3 comprises 17 residues. CDR1 is SEHNR, CDR2 FQNEAQ, per germline (reference sequence). J was trimmed by 1 base and V by 4 bases; bases with no gene match: 6.